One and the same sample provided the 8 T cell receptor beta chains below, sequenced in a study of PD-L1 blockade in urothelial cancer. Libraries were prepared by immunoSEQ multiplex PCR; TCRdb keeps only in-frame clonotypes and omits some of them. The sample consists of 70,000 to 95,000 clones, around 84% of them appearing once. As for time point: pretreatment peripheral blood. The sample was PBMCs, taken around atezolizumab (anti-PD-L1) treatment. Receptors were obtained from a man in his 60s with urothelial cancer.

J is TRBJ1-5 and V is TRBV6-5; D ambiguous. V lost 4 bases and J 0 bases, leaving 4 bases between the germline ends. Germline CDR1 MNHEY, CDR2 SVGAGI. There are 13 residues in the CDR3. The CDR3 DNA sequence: TGTGCCAGCAGTTTAATTAGCAATCAGCCCCAGCATTTT. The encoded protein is CASSLISNQPQHF.

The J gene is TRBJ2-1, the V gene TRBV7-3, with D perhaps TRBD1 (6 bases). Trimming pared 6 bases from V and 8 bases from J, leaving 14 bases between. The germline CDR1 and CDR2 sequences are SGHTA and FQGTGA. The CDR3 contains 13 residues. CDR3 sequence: CASSLSRGDEQFF. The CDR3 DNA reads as TGTGCCAGCAGTCTTAGCAGGGGCGATGAGCAGTTCTTC.

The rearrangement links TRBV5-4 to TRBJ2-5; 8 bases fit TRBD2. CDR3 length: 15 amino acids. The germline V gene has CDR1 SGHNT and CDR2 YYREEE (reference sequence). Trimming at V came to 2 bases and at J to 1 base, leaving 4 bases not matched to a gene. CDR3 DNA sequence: TGTGCCAGCAGCTTTTCGGGGGGGAGCCAAGAGACCCAGTACTTC. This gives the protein CASSFSGGSQETQYF.

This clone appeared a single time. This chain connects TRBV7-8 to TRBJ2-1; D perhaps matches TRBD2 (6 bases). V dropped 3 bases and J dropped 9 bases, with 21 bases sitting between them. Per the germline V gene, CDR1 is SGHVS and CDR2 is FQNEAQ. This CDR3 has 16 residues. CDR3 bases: TGTGCCAGCAGCTTTGTTAGTACTAGCCCCTTAGGTGAGCAGTTCTTC. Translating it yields CASSFVSTSPLGEQFF.

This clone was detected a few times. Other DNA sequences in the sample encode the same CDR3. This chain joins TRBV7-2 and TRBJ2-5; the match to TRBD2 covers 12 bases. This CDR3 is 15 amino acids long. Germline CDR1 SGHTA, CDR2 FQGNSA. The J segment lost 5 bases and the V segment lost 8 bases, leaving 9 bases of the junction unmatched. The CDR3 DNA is TGTGCCAGCCGACAGGCCGGGACTAGCGGGGAGACCCAGTACTTC. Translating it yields CASRQAGTSGETQYF.

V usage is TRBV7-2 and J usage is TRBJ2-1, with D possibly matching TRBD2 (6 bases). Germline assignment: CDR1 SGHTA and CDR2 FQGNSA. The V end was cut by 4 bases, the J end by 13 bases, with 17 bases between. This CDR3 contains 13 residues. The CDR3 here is CASSSGDRLEQFF. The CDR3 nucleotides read TGTGCCAGCAGCTCAGGAGATAGACTAGAACAGTTCTTC.

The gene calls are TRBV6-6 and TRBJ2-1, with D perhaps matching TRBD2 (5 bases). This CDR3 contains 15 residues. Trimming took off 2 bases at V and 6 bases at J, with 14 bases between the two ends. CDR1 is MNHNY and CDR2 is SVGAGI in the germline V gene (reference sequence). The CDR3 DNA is TGTGCCAGCAGTTACACGAAACTAGGTGCCAATGAGCAGTTCTTC. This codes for CASSYTKLGANEQFF.

CDR3: CASSETSGGFLDTQYF. In nucleotides, the CDR3 is TGCGCCAGCAGTGAGACTAGCGGGGGGTTCTTGGATACGCAGTATTTT. This chain uses TRBV10-1 with TRBJ2-3; 12 bases are a match to TRBD2. Germline values: CDR1 WNHNN, CDR2 SYGVQD (reference sequence). This CDR3 contains 16 residues. The junction had 6 bases not matched to a gene; V was cut back by 2 bases and J by 6 bases.